This T cell receptor beta chain was profiled in a study of blood T cell repertoires in COVID-19. The overall study: Acute-phase and convalescent COVID-19 samples originated in the United States, Italy and Spain. PBMCs, B-cell-depleted T cells, or T cells provided the cDNA or gDNA that made up the material.

TCRdb's copy holds only in-frame clones and misses some; the assay was immunoSEQ multiplex PCR. The sample holds approximately 300,000 clones, 86% seen once. Symptom resolution, clearance, or two negative PCRs marked the recovered donors of Cohort 3. CDR3 length: 17 residues. Trimming removed 2 bases from V and 3 bases from J; junction bases left unmatched: 6. Germline CDR1 and CDR2: MDHEN and SYDVKM. The chain is built from TRBV28 and TRBJ2-2, with TRBD2 matching 10 bases. The clonotype originates from a woman younger than 35 who had recovered from COVID-19. Sequencing was performed on PBMCs or T cells enriched from blood (not recorded which). The DNA of the CDR3 is TGTGCCAGCAGTTTAGACGGGACTAGCGCCCACACCGGGGAGCTGTTTTTT. It yields the protein CASSLDGTSAHTGELFF.